The 17 T cell receptor beta chains listed next were all sequenced from one sample in a study of blood T cell repertoires in COVID-19. Data came from immunoSEQ multiplex PCR; TCRdb stores just in-frame clones and leaves some out. Of around 380,000 clones listed, over 75% were seen once; the top ten hold under 1.5%. Sequencing input: PBMCs or T cells enriched from blood (not recorded which). All receptors come from a man under 40 who had recovered from COVID-19.

The genes are TRBV2 and TRBJ2-3, with a weak D call TRBD2 (5 bases). Trimming pared 4 bases from V and 2 bases from J, leaving 13 bases between. This CDR3 is 15 amino acids long. The germline gives CDR1 SNHLY, CDR2 FYNNEI. The CDR3 reads CASSGGQAPTDTQYF. CDR3 nucleotide sequence: TGTGCCAGCAGTGGAGGGCAGGCGCCCACAGATACGCAGTATTTT.

The rearrangement joins TRBV4-3 to TRBJ1-3; D is ambiguous. The germline V gene encodes CDR1 LGHNA and CDR2 YSLEER. Trimming stripped 0 bases from V and 4 bases from J, with 7 bases between. This CDR3 is built from 14 residues. The CDR3 DNA is TGCGCCAGCAGCCAAGACGGGTTCGGAAACACCATATATTTT. As protein: CASSQDGFGNTIYF.

CDR3 DNA sequence: TGTGCCAGCAGCAAAGGCGTCGAGGAGCACTATGGCTACACCTTC. Amino acid sequence: CASSKGVEEHYGYTF. The V call is TRBV21-1, the J call TRBJ1-2. TRBV21-1 is a known pseudogene. CDR3 size: 15 residues.

The rearrangement uses TRBV7-9 and TRBJ2-5; 9 nucleotides agree with TRBD1. The CDR3 has 15 residues. Germline V CDR1 and CDR2: SEHNR, FQNEAQ (reference sequence). V dropped 4 bases and J dropped 4; count of bases not matched to a gene: 7. In nucleotides, the CDR3 is TGTGCCAGCAGCTCCCGGGACAGGGTGGTAGAGACCCAGTACTTC. Its protein is CASSSRDRVVETQYF.

The J gene is TRBJ2-7, the V gene TRBV5-1; D may be TRBD1 (6 bases). The germline V and J ends were trimmed by 0 bases and 4 bases, with 17 bases remaining between them. Germline CDR1 is SGHRS and CDR2 is YFSETQ. The CDR3 consists of 16 residues. The CDR3, as DNA: TGCGCCAGCAGCTTGGTAGGGACAATAAAGGGGTACGAGCAGTACTTC. It specifies CASSLVGTIKGYEQYF.

This chain joins TRBV6-5 and TRBJ2-3; a possible D gene is TRBD1 (6 bases). In germline, CDR1 is MNHEY, CDR2 SVGAGI. The CDR3 consists of 14 residues. Between the trimmed V and J ends, which lost 6 bases and 6 bases, there was a span of 16 bases. The CDR3 DNA is TGTGCCAGCAGACAGGGTTTTCTTGCCGATACGCAGTATTTT. This sequence encodes CASRQGFLADTQYF.

The CDR3 DNA sequence: TGTGCCAGCTCACCTCCTCGGACTAGCGGGGTTAACAATGAGCAGTTCTTC. Translation: CASSPPRTSGVNNEQFF. The chain combines TRBV18 with TRBJ2-1; 12 nucleotides agree with TRBD2. The J segment lost 5 bases and the V segment lost 3 bases, leaving 8 bases of the junction unmatched. There are 17 residues in the CDR3. Germline V gene lookup returns CDR1 KGHSH and CDR2 LQKENI.

A few counts support this clone. CDR3: CASSFIYTGKGTEAFF. In DNA form, the CDR3 reads TGTGCCAGCAGCTTCATATACACAGGGAAGGGAACTGAAGCTTTCTTT. The chain links TRBV5-4 to TRBJ1-1; tentative D call: TRBD1 (6 bases). Trimming took 2 bases from V and 5 from J, leaving 19 bases between them. The germline V gene has CDR1 SGHNT and CDR2 YYREEE (reference sequence). The CDR3 length is 16 residues. Full variable domain (remainder filled in from reference TRBV5-4 and TRBJ1-1): ETGVTQSPTHLIKTRGQQVTLRCSSQSGHNTVSWYQQALGQGPQFIFQYYREEENGRGNFPPRFSGLQFPNYSSELNVNALELDDSALYLCASSFIYTGKGTEAFFGQGTRLTVV.

The CDR3 loop reads CASSEARSATSNYGYTF. CDR3 sequence (DNA): TGTGCCAGCAGTGAAGCCCGGAGCGCCACTTCTAACTATGGCTACACCTTC. The V gene is TRBV6-1, the J gene TRBJ1-2; D remains ambiguous. Trimming shortened V by 0 bases and J by 0 bases, and 14 bases separated the two germline ends. The germline V gene encodes CDR1 MNHNS and CDR2 SASEGT. The CDR3 totals 17 residues.

This clone turned up a few times. The CDR3 is CASSFRTGVPGRRGFTEAFF. In DNA, the CDR3 is TGTGCCAGCAGTTTCAGAACAGGGGTTCCAGGGCGTCGGGGATTCACTGAAGCTTTCTTT. This chain joins TRBV27 and TRBJ1-1; 7 positions agree with TRBD1. In germline, CDR1 is MNHEY, CDR2 SMNVEV (reference sequence). The CDR3 has 20 residues. V trimming: 3 bases; J trimming: 4 bases; junction bases outside the gene matches: 23.

The chain uses TRBV7-9 and TRBJ2-1; D unresolved. Trimming pared 1 base from V and 6 bases from J, leaving 7 bases between. CDR3 size: 13 residues. Germline V lookup: CDR1 SEHNR, CDR2 FQNEAQ (reference sequence). The DNA of the CDR3 is TGTGCCAGCAGCTTAGTGGGCAGCAATGAGCAGTTCTTC. Translating gives CASSLVGSNEQFF.

The chain couples TRBV7-9 to TRBJ1-1; D unresolved. The CDR3 length is 14 residues. Germline CDR1 reads SEHNR; CDR2 reads FQNEAQ (reference sequence). Between the trimmed V and J ends, which lost 3 bases and 3 bases, there was a span of 11 bases. The CDR3 reads CASSFPVSDTEAFF. DNA for the CDR3: TGTGCCAGCAGCTTCCCGGTGAGTGACACTGAAGCTTTCTTT. Using reference TRBV7-9 and TRBJ1-1 for the parts outside the CDR3, the full variable domain is DTGVSQNPRHKITKRGQNVTFRCDPISEHNRLYWYRQTLGQGPEFLTYFQNEAQLEKSRLLSDRFSAERPKGSFSTLEIQRTEQGDSAMYLCASSFPVSDTEAFFGQGTRLTVV.

CDR3: CASSPRGYEQYF. The CDR3 nucleotides read TGTGCCAGCAGCCCACGGGGCTACGAGCAGTACTTC. The rearrangement uses TRBV7-9 and TRBJ2-7; the D gene is possibly TRBD2 (5 bases). CDR1 is SEHNR, CDR2 FQNEAQ, per germline (reference sequence). With 5 bases removed from V and 3 bases from J, the gap between germline ends came to 8 bases. The CDR3 covers 12 residues.

The V gene is TRBV25-1, the J gene TRBJ1-1; D ambiguous. Trimming pared 2 bases from V and 0 bases from J, leaving 13 bases between. CDR3 size: 16 residues. Per germline, CDR1 MGHDK and CDR2 SYGVNS. Here the CDR3 DNA reads TGTGCCAGCAGTGAAGATAGAGGCACGGTGAACACTGAAGCTTTCTTT. Translating it yields CASSEDRGTVNTEAFF.

The chain employs TRBV14 and TRBJ2-7; 7 bases match TRBD1. The CDR3 covers 17 residues. Losses at the gene ends were 0 bases for V and 2 bases for J; bases not matched to a gene: 10. Germline-derived CDR1 and CDR2 are SGHDN and FVKESK. CDR3 in amino acids: CASSQDQGFGTAYEQYF. CDR3 in DNA: TGTGCCAGCAGCCAAGATCAGGGGTTTGGGACAGCCTACGAGCAGTACTTC.

The genes are TRBV10-3 and TRBJ2-2; 7 bases align to TRBD1. CDR3 length equals 15 residues. Germline-derived CDR1 and CDR2 are ENHRY and SYGVKD. V shed 5 bases and J 0 bases; nucleotides not matched to a gene: 3. The CDR3 here is CAISWTGTNTGELFF. The DNA of the CDR3 is TGTGCCATCAGTTGGACAGGCACGAACACCGGGGAGCTGTTTTTT.

This chain joins TRBV6-5 and TRBJ1-2, with 10 bases aligning to TRBD1. V was pared by 0 bases and J by 4 bases, with 5 bases of the junction left unmatched. This CDR3 comprises 16 residues. In germline, CDR1 is MNHEY, CDR2 SVGAGI. The CDR3 nucleotides are TGTGCCAGCAGTTACTCCGGGACAGGGGTTGGCTATGGCTACACCTTC. Its translation: CASSYSGTGVGYGYTF.